The source of this T cell receptor beta chain is a study of T cell responses to AZD1222 COVID-19 vaccine. The wider study: Second doses that came at about 4 or about 12 weeks were put together.

Overall study findings and caveats: The peak T cell response came first, and repertoires were sampled only after it. It was only five to seven AZD1222 recipients who were seropositive at baseline.

Assay used: immunoSEQ multiplex PCR; TCRdb lists only in-frame clones, some missing. The sample records approximately 150,000 clones, 92% being singletons. Germline V lookup: CDR1 LNHDA, CDR2 SQIVND (reference sequence). V dropped 5 bases and J dropped 4; count of bases not matched to a gene: 9. There are 15 residues in the CDR3. As concerns this clone: Its antigen remains unknown.

Here the sequenced sample was peripheral blood, taken on day 0 of AZD1222 vaccination. The chain has TRBV19 and TRBJ1-2; 8 positions match TRBD1. The receptor comes from an adult in good health. DNA for the CDR3: TGTGCCAGTAGTTCCGGACAGGGCTCGGGCTATGGCTACACCTTC. Amino acid sequence: CASSSGQGSGYGYTF.